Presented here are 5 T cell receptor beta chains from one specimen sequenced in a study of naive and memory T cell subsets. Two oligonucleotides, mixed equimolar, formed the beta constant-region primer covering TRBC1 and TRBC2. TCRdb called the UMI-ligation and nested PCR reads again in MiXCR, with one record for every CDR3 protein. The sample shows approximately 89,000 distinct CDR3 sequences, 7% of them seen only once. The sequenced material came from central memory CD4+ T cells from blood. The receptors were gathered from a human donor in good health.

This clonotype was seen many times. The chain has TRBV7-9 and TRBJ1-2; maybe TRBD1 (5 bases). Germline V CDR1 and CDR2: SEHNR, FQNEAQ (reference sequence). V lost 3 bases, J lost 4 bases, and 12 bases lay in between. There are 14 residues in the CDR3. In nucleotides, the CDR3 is TGTGCCAGCAGCTTTGCGGGGGGGACCTATGGCTACACCTTC. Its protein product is CASSFAGGTYGYTF. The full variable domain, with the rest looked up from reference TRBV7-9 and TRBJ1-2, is DTGVSQNPRHKITKRGQNVTFRCDPISEHNRLYWYRQTLGQGPEFLTYFQNEAQLEKSRLLSDRFSAERPKGSFSTLEIQRTEQGDSAMYLCASSFAGGTYGYTFGSGTRLTVV.

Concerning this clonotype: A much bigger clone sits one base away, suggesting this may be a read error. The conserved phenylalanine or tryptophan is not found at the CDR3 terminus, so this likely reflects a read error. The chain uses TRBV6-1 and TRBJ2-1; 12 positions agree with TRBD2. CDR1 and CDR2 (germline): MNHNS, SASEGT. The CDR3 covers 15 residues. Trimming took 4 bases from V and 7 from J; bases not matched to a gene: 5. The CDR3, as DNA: TGTGCCAGCAGTGCATCACTAGCGGGAGGTAATGAGCAGTTCTTA. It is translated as CASSASLAGGNEQFL.

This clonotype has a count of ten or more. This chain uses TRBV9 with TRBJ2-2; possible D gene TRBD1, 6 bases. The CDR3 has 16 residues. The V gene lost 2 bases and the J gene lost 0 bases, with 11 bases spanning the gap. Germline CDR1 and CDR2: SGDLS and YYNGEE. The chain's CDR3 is CASSVGHRANTGELFF. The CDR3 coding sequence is TGTGCCAGCAGCGTCGGTCACAGGGCGAACACCGGGGAGCTGTTTTTT.

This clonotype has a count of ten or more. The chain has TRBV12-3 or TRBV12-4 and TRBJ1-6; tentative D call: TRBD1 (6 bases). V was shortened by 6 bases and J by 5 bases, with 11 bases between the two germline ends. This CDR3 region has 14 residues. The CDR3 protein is CASRSGTHNSPLHF. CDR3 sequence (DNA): TGTGCCAGCAGATCCGGGACACATAATTCACCCCTCCACTTT.

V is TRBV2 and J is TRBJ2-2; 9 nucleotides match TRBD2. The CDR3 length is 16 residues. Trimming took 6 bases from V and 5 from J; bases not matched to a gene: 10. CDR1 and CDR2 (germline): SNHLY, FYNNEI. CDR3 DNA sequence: TGTGCCAGCAGGGGGATAGCGGGAGAGGGGACCGGGGAGCTGTTTTTT. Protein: CASRGIAGEGTGELFF.